A single sample gave rise to the 14 T cell receptor beta chains below, sequenced in a study of blood T cell repertoires in COVID-19. Here immunoSEQ multiplex PCR was the method, and the copy in TCRdb shows in-frame clones only, minus some. This table has around 97,000 clones, 80% to 90% appearing once. Input material: peripheral blood. The receptors were gathered from a woman aged 55-70 years with acute or convalescent COVID-19.

V gene TRBV9 combines with J gene TRBJ2-2; D unresolved. Trimming removed 4 bases from V and 5 bases from J, with 6 bases in between. Germline values: CDR1 SGDLS, CDR2 YYNGEE. The CDR3 runs 12 residues. The DNA for the CDR3 is TGTGCCAGCAGCACTCGGACCGGGGAGCTGTTTTTT. As protein: CASSTRTGELFF.

With respect to this clone: This CDR3 is also generated by other DNA sequences in the sample. CDR3 bases: TGCGCCAGCAGCTTTGGACTAGCGGGTGTTAATGAGCAGTTCTTC. Protein sequence: CASSFGLAGVNEQFF. The V gene is TRBV5-1, the J gene TRBJ2-1; 11 nucleotides agree with TRBD2. With 2 bases clipped from V and 7 bases from J, the junction kept 5 bases outside the gene matches. Per the germline V gene, CDR1 is SGHRS and CDR2 is YFSETQ. The CDR3 is 15 amino acids.

The chain recombines TRBV2 with TRBJ1-1; D call uncertain. Deletions cut 6 bases from V and 11 bases from J, with 19 bases between. Germline V gene lookup returns CDR1 SNHLY and CDR2 FYNNEI. The CDR3 runs to 13 residues. The CDR3 sequence: CASSLRPGWEAFF. The CDR3 DNA follows: TGTGCCAGCAGCCTCCGGCCGGGATGGGAGGCTTTCTTT.

The chain's CDR3 is CASSFLGQIPFF. CDR3 in DNA: TGTGCCAGTAGTTTTCTTGGACAGATTCCTTTCTTT. This rearrangement joins TRBV19 to TRBJ1-1; D possibly corresponds to TRBD1 (6 bases). The germline gives CDR1 LNHDA, CDR2 SQIVND (reference sequence). The V end lost 5 bases, the J end lost 12 bases, and 16 bases lay between the germline ends. CDR3 length equals 12 residues.

The chain couples TRBV30 to TRBJ1-5; D is uncertain. CDR3 length: 12 residues. V shed 0 bases and J shed 6 bases, with 6 bases lying between them. Germline loops: CDR1 GTSNPN, CDR2 SVGIG (reference sequence). For the CDR3, the DNA is TGTGCCTGGAGTGTAACTGGTCAGCCCCAGCATTTT. The encoded protein is CAWSVTGQPQHF.

DNA of the CDR3: TGCGCCAGCAGCCGGGACAGGGCTCACACCGGGGAGCTGTTTTTT. Translating gives CASSRDRAHTGELFF. This chain joins TRBV5-1 and TRBJ2-2; 9 nucleotides align to TRBD1. The J segment lost 3 bases and the V segment lost 4 bases, leaving 4 bases of the junction unmatched. CDR1 is SGHRS, CDR2 YFSETQ, per germline. The CDR3 is 15 residues long.

The V and J genes are TRBV5-1 and TRBJ2-3; TRBD2 is a possible D gene (5 bases). This CDR3 spans 15 amino acids. Trimming took off 2 bases at V and 0 bases at J, with 10 bases between the two ends. CDR1 is SGHRS and CDR2 is YFSETQ in the germline V gene. CDR3 bases: TGCGCCAGCAGCTTAGATAGCGCGAGCACAGATACGCAGTATTTT. It is translated as CASSLDSASTDTQYF.

The chain links TRBV24-1 to TRBJ2-1, with D possibly matching TRBD1 (6 bases). Trimming removed 2 bases from V and 8 bases from J, with 12 bases in between. The germline V gene has CDR1 KGHDR and CDR2 SFDVKD. The CDR3 is made up of 14 amino acids. The CDR3 sequence is CATSDSDSIYEQFF. The CDR3 nucleotides are TGTGCCACCAGTGATTCGGACAGCATCTATGAGCAGTTCTTC.

The CDR3 reads CASGLGPRSGRSSEQFF. The DNA for the CDR3 is TGTGCTAGTGGTTTGGGACCTAGGAGCGGGAGGAGTAGTGAGCAGTTCTTC. V is TRBV12-5 and J is TRBJ2-1, with 9 nucleotides matching TRBD2. V lost 1 base and J lost 9; bases outside the gene matches: 13. Germline CDR1 is LGHNT and CDR2 is FRNRAP. The CDR3 covers 17 residues.

This clone has a handful of counts. The chain uses TRBV5-1 and TRBJ1-1; 9 positions match TRBD1. Germline trimming cut 4 bases from V and 5 bases from J; bases unmatched to any gene: 9. The CDR3 runs 15 residues. Germline CDR1 reads SGHRS; CDR2 reads YFSETQ. The DNA for the CDR3 is TGCGCCAGCAGCCACGAACAGGGGGCGATTACTGAAGCTTTCTTT. Residues: CASSHEQGAITEAFF.

The sample holds one count of this clone. This sequence joins TRBV12-5 and TRBJ2-1, with D maybe TRBD1 (6 bases). Germline V gene data show CDR1 as LGHNT and CDR2 as FRNRAP. CDR3 length: 12 amino acids. V lost 4 bases and J 6 bases, leaving 7 bases between the germline ends. The CDR3 is CASGYRVNEQFF. The CDR3 bases are TGTGCTAGTGGTTACAGGGTCAATGAGCAGTTCTTC.

The rearrangement links TRBV28 to TRBJ1-2; a possible D gene is TRBD1 (5 bases). CDR3 length equals 13 residues. Per germline, CDR1 MDHEN and CDR2 SYDVKM. Trimming removed 5 bases from V and 5 bases from J, with 12 bases in between. The CDR3 is CASSGYRTYGYTF. The CDR3 bases are TGTGCCAGCAGTGGCTACAGGACATATGGCTACACCTTC.

The rearrangement joins TRBV2 to TRBJ2-3; TRBD2 aligns across 8 bases. Germline lookup yields CDR1 SNHLY and CDR2 FYNNEI. With V trimmed by 4 bases and J by 8 bases, 11 bases remained unmatched. The CDR3 loop spans 15 amino acids. DNA for the CDR3: TGTGCCAGCAGTGCAAGGACGGGAGGGCCAGGTACGCAGTATTTT. Translation gives CASSARTGGPGTQYF.

This chain uses TRBV25-1 with TRBJ2-1, with 7 nucleotides matching TRBD1. Trimming at V came to 4 bases and at J to 9 bases, leaving 3 bases not matched to a gene. This CDR3 spans 12 amino acids. Looked up from germline, CDR1 is MGHDK and CDR2 is SYGVNS. The CDR3 spells CASSGTGIEQFF. DNA for the CDR3: TGTGCCAGCAGTGGGACAGGAATTGAGCAGTTCTTC.